This TCR beta chain was documented in a study of shared clonotypes between healthy human individuals (dated by TCRdb to the early 2020s). As for the study more broadly: Three men and two women, aged 18 to 49 years, made up the cohort. Between about 0.94 and 8.9 billion PBMCs per donor were obtained by leukapheresis. To estimate repertoire size and how much clonotypes are shared between individuals, the study performed deep sequencing of blood TCR repertoires from five healthy adults. To increase sequencing depth and limit assay-specific biases, TCR repertoire library preparation and sequencing were carried out by different laboratories using diverse techniques. For each donor, three plates each were used for CD4 naive and CD4 memory, two plates were used for CD8 naive, and one plate was used for CD8 memory. Results the study describes overall, beyond this receptor: Naive subsets generally had larger estimated clonotype richness than memory subsets did. Because the study included a small number of donors, the genetic and exposure-history diversity represented was limited. Even with the large sequencing depth, rarefaction of the sorted-subset datasets indicated that sequencing was incomplete. Based on pairwise subsampling, the degree of clonotype sharing among donors was expected to be affected by sequencing depth. Compared with non-shared clonotypes, the clonotypes found in all four sorted-subset donors had higher generation probabilities. Across a handful of donors, approximately 4.6% of naive CD4, roughly 3.4% of naive CD8, 2.3% of memory CD4, and approximately 0.4% of memory CD8 clonotypes were shared. Sampling was limited to blood, and TCR repertoires in tissue likely differ from TCR repertoires in blood.

Using the deep immunoSEQ assay, TCR CDR3 regions were amplified from genomic DNA by multiplex PCR. For each cell subset, the extracted genomic DNA was distributed evenly across all wells of several immunoSEQ 96-well plates, and each plate served as one replicate. For sorted subsets, about 200 ng genomic DNA, equal to tens of thousands of T cell genomes, was loaded into each replicate PCR. Purified libraries were measured with a Qubit 3.0 fluorometer, size-checked on a Bioanalyzer 2100, and measured again with the KAPA Library Quantification kit. Each immunoSEQ 96-well plate was sequenced on its own single-read 150-cycle Illumina NextSeq 550 flow cell. The paper's data handling went like this. Because only junctional sequences without quality scores were contained in the immunoSEQ output, filtering matching that applied to full-length reads could not be performed. To assign V/J genes and CDR3, sequences were annotated against IMGT germline references using PyIR, a Python wrapper for IgBLAST v1.9. Reads were filtered out if the reads had weak V/J assignments (E-value above 1e-6), no CDR3, stop codons, out-of-frame junctions, or ambiguous translated residues. A V3J clonotype was defined by an identical inferred V gene, J gene, and CDR3 amino acid sequence. The percentage overlap between two repertoires was calculated by dividing the number of shared unique clonotypes by the size of the smaller repertoire. Three approaches were used to assess repertoire richness: RTK rarefaction, the Chao1 estimator, and Recon v2.1 estimates of unobserved clonotypes. For all TCRbeta clonotypes obtained by the gDNA method from a handful of donors, generation probabilities were computed with OLGA. Held by TCRdb, this immuneACCESS table contains in-frame sequences only and omits some clones. Under half of the omission traces to an unresolved V gene where checked; the cause of the rest is unknown. V and J calls and clone size are copied from that table; D and trimming were computed from the DNA. The sample contains 1,100,000 or so clones, around three quarters of them found a single time. Of the sample, around 0.47% is held by the ten largest clones.

Donors were healthy HIV-negative adults with no recently reported acute infections or vaccinations. All donors were Caucasian adults living in Nashville, Tennessee, USA. CD4+ T cells were enriched by magnetic negative selection, after which naive cells were positively selected on CD45RA and the negative fraction was taken as the memory subset. After blood collection by leukapheresis, PBMCs were isolated using Ficoll-Histopaque density gradient centrifugation and then cryopreserved in the vapor phase of liquid nitrogen. Purity and quantity of every magnetically sorted T cell population were checked by analytical flow cytometry. Genomic DNA was isolated from each sorted fraction and quantified by UV absorbance on a Nanodrop 2000c. Including cysteine and phenylalanine, the CDR3 has 14 amino acids. The sequence is cut down to CDR3 DNA, 42 bases in frame from base 1. Via the germline V gene, CDR1 is MDHEN and CDR2 SYDVKM. Trimming at the junction amounts to 6 bases on V and 4 bases on J, and the germline ends lie 13 bases apart.

A note on this clone: Its antigen remains unidentified. No base quality values were provided; no much bigger clone lies one nucleotide off.

The TCR sequence derives from a man between 18 and 29 years old in good health. Some clones in this sample may be carry-over from other donors' samples. What was sequenced was memory CD4+ T cells from PBMCs. Explained via the paper, the cell subset or site label denotes: CD45RA-negative fraction. Recombination linked TRBV28 to TRBJ1-3, and possibly TRBD1, on 6 matching bases. The DNA sequence reads TGTGCCAGCAGGATGACGGACAGAGGAAACACCATATATTTT. It encodes CASRMTDRGNTIYF.